A single sample gave rise to the 19 T cell receptor beta chains below, sequenced in a study of Ad26.COV2.S vaccination and SARS-CoV-2 variants. Clones were read by immunoSEQ multiplex PCR, and TCRdb kept only the in-frame ones, dropping some. The sample shows roughly 350,000 clones, roughly 89% of them seen only once. Treatment given: 15 to 20 received Ad26.COV2.S at low or high dose, single or two shots; roughly 5 received placebo; per-sample allocation not given. Sampling happened 63 days after the first vaccine or placebo injection. The material was peripheral blood, obtained in a trial of Ad26.COV2.S vaccine versus placebo. These receptors came from a person between 18 and 60 years old who received the Ad26.COV2.S COVID-19 vaccine or a placebo.

The rearrangement joins TRBV13 to TRBJ2-7; 10 bases agree with TRBD1. The CDR3 covers 14 residues. The junction had 7 bases not matched to a gene; V was cut back by 5 bases and J by 6 bases. In germline, CDR1 is PRHDT, CDR2 FYEKMQ (reference sequence). CDR3 in DNA: TGTGCCAGCAGCCCTTCCGGGACAGGGGTCGAGCAGTACTTC. This codes for CASSPSGTGVEQYF.

The V and J genes are TRBV4-3 and TRBJ2-3, with 11 bases matching TRBD2. The CDR3 spans 18 residues. V shed 0 bases and J 2 bases; nucleotides not matched to a gene: 7. Per the germline V gene, CDR1 is LGHNA and CDR2 is YSLEER. The CDR3, as DNA: TGCGCCAGCAGCCAAGATGCCCTAGCGGGGGGCCACACAGATACGCAGTATTTT. Translated: CASSQDALAGGHTDTQYF.

This clone was counted once. The genes are TRBV3-1 (or the pseudogene TRBV3-2) and TRBJ2-5; 9 nucleotides match TRBD2. Germline loops: CDR1 LGHDT, CDR2 YNNKEL (reference sequence). Unmatched junction bases numbered 4, after V lost 3 bases and J lost 2 bases. The CDR3 consists of 15 residues. The CDR3 sequence is CASSQDLAGQETQYF. CDR3 sequence (DNA): TGTGCCAGCAGCCAGGACCTAGCGGGGCAAGAGACCCAGTACTTC.

The rearrangement links TRBV5-1 to TRBJ2-2, with 7 positions matching TRBD1. Trimming removed 4 bases from V and 2 bases from J; junction bases left unmatched: 8. The V gene's germline CDR1 is SGHRS and CDR2 YFSETQ. The CDR3 covers 16 residues. Here the CDR3 reads CASSPVRGFNTGELFF. DNA for the CDR3: TGCGCCAGCAGCCCAGTCAGGGGGTTTAACACCGGGGAGCTGTTTTTT.

The rearrangement uses TRBV2 and TRBJ1-5; possible D gene TRBD1, 6 bases. Trimming removed 4 bases from V and 0 bases from J, with 10 bases in between. Germline CDR1 reads SNHLY; CDR2 reads FYNNEI. CDR3 length: 15 residues. CDR3 DNA: TGTGCCAGCAGTGCCACAGGGTATAGCAATCAGCCCCAGCATTTT. Its protein product is CASSATGYSNQPQHF.

This chain's CDR3 is CASSPPTILAGGRETDTQYF. In nucleotides, the CDR3 is TGTGCCAGCTCACCACCGACGATCCTAGCGGGAGGCCGGGAGACAGATACGCAGTATTTT. The J gene is TRBJ2-3, the V gene TRBV18; 11 positions agree with TRBD2. The CDR3 has 20 residues. With V trimmed by 0 bases and J by 3 bases, 14 bases remained unmatched. Germline loops: CDR1 KGHSH, CDR2 LQKENI. Full variable domain (missing parts from reference TRBV18 and TRBJ2-3): NAGVMQNPRHLVRRRGQEARLRCSPMKGHSHVYWYRQLPEEGLKFMVYLQKENIIDESGMPKERFSAEFPKEGPSILRIQQVVRGDSAAYFCASSPPTILAGGRETDTQYFGPGTRLTVL.

Only a few counts were recorded for this clone. The rearrangement uses TRBV29-1 and TRBJ2-2; 12 bases map to TRBD1. Germline lookup yields CDR1 SQVTM and CDR2 ANQGSEA. This CDR3 is 14 amino acids long. After removal of 5 bases from V and 7 bases from J, the junction contained 5 bases not matched to a gene. CDR3 in amino acids: CSVTGTGGIGELFF. CDR3 DNA: TGCAGCGTTACCGGGACAGGGGGCATCGGGGAGCTGTTTTTT.

The chain employs TRBV28 and TRBJ2-5; the D gene is possibly TRBD2 (7 bases). Trimming removed 4 bases from V and 7 bases from J, with 10 bases in between. Germline CDR1 MDHEN, CDR2 SYDVKM. This CDR3 comprises 12 residues. The CDR3 region has the DNA TGTGCCAGCAGTTACAGGGAGGGGACCCAGTACTTC. It specifies CASSYREGTQYF.

This clone was observed a single time. The V call is TRBV29-1, the J call TRBJ1-1; a possible D gene is TRBD1 (5 bases). Trimming removed 3 bases at V and 6 bases at J, with 17 bases between. The CDR3 has 14 residues. The V gene's germline CDR1 is SQVTM and CDR2 ANQGSEA. The DNA of the CDR3 is TGCAGCGTTGACGCCGGGCGGGGGACGGCTGAAGCTTTCTTT. It specifies CSVDAGRGTAEAFF.

The chain joins TRBV2 to TRBJ1-5; weak D call: TRBD1 (6 bases). CDR1 is SNHLY and CDR2 is FYNNEI in the germline V gene. CDR3 length: 15 amino acids. V was clipped by 6 bases and J by 4 bases, with 16 bases between them. The CDR3 region has the DNA TGTGCCAGCAGCCTGGAGGGACAACCGAATCAGCCCCAGCATTTT. Amino acid sequence: CASSLEGQPNQPQHF. Full variable domain (rest looked up from reference TRBV2 and TRBJ1-5): EPEVTQTPSHQVTQMGQEVILRCVPISNHLYFYWYRQILGQKVEFLVSFYNNEISEKSEIFDDQFSVERPDGSNFTLKIRSTKLEDSAMYFCASSLEGQPNQPQHFGDGTRLSIL.

The chain joins TRBV5-4 to TRBJ2-3; unclear D gene. CDR3 length equals 16 residues. Deletions cut 0 bases from V and 2 bases from J, with 13 bases between. Per germline, CDR1 SGHNT and CDR2 YYREEE (reference sequence). The CDR3 coding sequence is TGTGCCAGCAGCTTGGATAGCCTAAGGGTCACAGATACGCAGTATTTT. This translates into CASSLDSLRVTDTQYF.

This clone was found once. The chain has TRBV6-5 and TRBJ2-7; D may correspond to TRBD1 or TRBD2 (5 bases each). Per the germline V gene, CDR1 is MNHEY and CDR2 is SVGAGI. This CDR3 contains 13 residues. The V and J ends lost 7 bases and 0 bases respectively, with 10 bases between them. CDR3 sequence reads: CASTRGNSYEQYF. The CDR3 nucleotides are TGTGCCAGCACACGGGGCAACTCCTACGAGCAGTACTTC.

This chain joins TRBV3-1 (or the pseudogene TRBV3-2) and TRBJ2-7; 8 positions match TRBD1. Germline CDR1 is LGHDT and CDR2 is YNNKEL (reference sequence). V gave up 3 bases and J gave up 2 bases; unmatched junction bases: 9. This CDR3 has 16 residues. The CDR3 sequence is CASSQAGTGYPYEQYF. The CDR3 DNA is TGTGCCAGCAGCCAGGCCGGGACAGGTTACCCCTACGAGCAGTACTTC.

As regards this clone: This sample includes further DNA sequences coding for the same CDR3. V and J are TRBV7-2 and TRBJ2-7, with 8 bases fitting TRBD2. The CDR3 consists of 15 residues. V dropped 1 base and J dropped 1; count of bases not matched to a gene: 3. Germline lookup yields CDR1 SGHTA and CDR2 FQGNSA. CDR3 nucleotide sequence: TGTGCCAGCAGCTTAGGAACTAGCGGTTCCTACGAGCAGTACTTC. Encoded protein: CASSLGTSGSYEQYF.

The genes are TRBV5-1 and TRBJ1-5; possible D gene TRBD1, 6 bases. V was shortened by 0 bases and J by 3 bases, with 7 bases between the two germline ends. Germline V gene data show CDR1 as SGHRS and CDR2 as YFSETQ. There are 14 residues in the CDR3. CDR3: CASSLGQDNQPQHF. In nucleotides, the CDR3 is TGCGCCAGCAGCTTGGGACAGGACAATCAGCCCCAGCATTTT.

The CDR3 loop is CASSLRLAGVTDTQYF. CDR3 bases: TGTGCCAGCAGCCTACGACTAGCGGGGGTCACAGATACGCAGTATTTT. This chain connects TRBV13 to TRBJ2-3, with TRBD2 matching 12 bases. Germline V gene lookup returns CDR1 PRHDT and CDR2 FYEKMQ (reference sequence). V gave up 5 bases and J gave up 2 bases; unmatched junction bases: 5. The length of the CDR3 is 16 residues.

This clone was found a few times. The V and J genes are TRBV28 and TRBJ1-5, with D maybe TRBD1 (5 bases). Looked up from germline, CDR1 is MDHEN and CDR2 is SYDVKM. V was trimmed by 6 bases and J by 0 bases, leaving 21 bases between them. This CDR3 contains 18 residues. The CDR3 loop is CASRTGTQALYSNQPQHF. The CDR3, as DNA: TGTGCCAGCAGAACCGGGACCCAGGCCCTCTATAGCAATCAGCCCCAGCATTTT.

The chain has TRBV28 and TRBJ1-1; possible D gene TRBD1, 5 bases. Germline V CDR1 and CDR2: MDHEN, SYDVKM. Trimming left V 5 bases short and J 1 base short, with 14 bases between. CDR3 length: 15 residues. The CDR3, as DNA: TGTGCCAGCAGTCCTCCGGGACGGAAGAACACTGAAGCTTTCTTT. Translating gives CASSPPGRKNTEAFF.

The chain joins TRBV7-6 to TRBJ1-3, with D unclear. This CDR3 comprises 12 residues. The germline V gene has CDR1 SGHVS and CDR2 FNYEAQ. Trimming left V 3 bases short and J 4 bases short, with 4 bases between. The CDR3 DNA reads as TGTGCCAGCAGCTTCGACGGAAACACCATATATTTT. The encoded protein is CASSFDGNTIYF.